The 5 T cell receptor beta chains below were found in one sample sequenced in a study of blood T cell repertoires in COVID-19. TCRdb's copy holds only in-frame clones and misses some; the assay was immunoSEQ multiplex PCR. There are more than 150,000 clones in the sample; just under 90% occur only once, and 0.7% to 0.9% lies in the top ten. Sample: peripheral blood. The receptor set was obtained from a woman aged 18-29 years who had recovered from COVID-19.

There are a few counts of this clone. The V call is TRBV7-9, the J call TRBJ1-4; 7 nucleotides line up with TRBD1. The CDR3 runs to 14 residues. Germline V CDR1 and CDR2: SEHNR, FQNEAQ (reference sequence). Unmatched junction bases numbered 3, after V lost 3 bases and J lost 5 bases. The CDR3 region is CASSFAGGNEKLFF. In DNA, the CDR3 is TGTGCCAGCAGCTTCGCAGGGGGGAATGAAAAACTGTTTTTT.

The chain joins TRBV20-1 to TRBJ1-1; D is possibly TRBD1 (5 bases). The CDR3 extends over 11 amino acids. With 5 bases removed from V and 8 bases from J, the gap between germline ends came to 12 bases. CDR1 and CDR2 (germline): DFQATT, SNEGSKA (reference sequence). CDR3 in amino acids: CSAPREGEAFF. CDR3 sequence (DNA): TGCAGTGCTCCTCGGGAGGGGGAAGCTTTCTTT.

V and J are TRBV3-1 (or the pseudogene TRBV3-2) and TRBJ2-5, with 9 nucleotides matching TRBD2. The CDR3 covers 17 residues. Trimming cost V 0 bases and J 2 bases; bases outside gene matches: 7. Germline loops: CDR1 LGHDT, CDR2 YNNKEL (reference sequence). This chain's CDR3 is CASSQDRASGAQETQYF. In nucleotides, the CDR3 is TGTGCCAGCAGCCAAGATAGGGCTAGCGGGGCGCAAGAGACCCAGTACTTC.

The chain is built from TRBV6-1 and TRBJ2-7; weak D call: TRBD2 (6 bases). Germline V CDR1 and CDR2: MNHNS, SASEGT. The V end lost 2 bases, the J end lost 0 bases, and 11 bases lay between the germline ends. This CDR3 comprises 15 residues. The CDR3 protein is CASSESASVSYEQYV. As DNA, the CDR3 is TGTGCCAGCAGTGAATCCGCTAGCGTCTCCTACGAGCAGTACGTC.

The rearrangement uses TRBV5-6 and TRBJ2-3; D possibly corresponds to TRBD2 (5 bases). The length of the CDR3 is 16 residues. Germline CDR1 and CDR2: SGHDT and YYEEEE. The V end was cut by 4 bases, the J end by 4 bases, with 19 bases between. As DNA, the CDR3 is TGTGCCAGCAGCCCCGACTTCCGGGGTCGGGCAGATACGCAGTATTTT. Translating it yields CASSPDFRGRADTQYF.